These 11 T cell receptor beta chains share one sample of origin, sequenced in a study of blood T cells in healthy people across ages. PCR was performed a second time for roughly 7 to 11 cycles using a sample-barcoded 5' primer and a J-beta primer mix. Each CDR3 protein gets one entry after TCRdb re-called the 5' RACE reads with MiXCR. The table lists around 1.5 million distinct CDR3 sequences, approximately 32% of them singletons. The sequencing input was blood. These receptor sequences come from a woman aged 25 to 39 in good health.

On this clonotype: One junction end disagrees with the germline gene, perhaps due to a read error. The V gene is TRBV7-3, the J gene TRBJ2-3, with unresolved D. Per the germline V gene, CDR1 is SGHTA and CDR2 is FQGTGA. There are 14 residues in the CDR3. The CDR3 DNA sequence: TGTGCCAGCAGCTTAAACGGGCTCACAGATGCGCAGTATTTT. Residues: CASSLNGLTDAQYF.

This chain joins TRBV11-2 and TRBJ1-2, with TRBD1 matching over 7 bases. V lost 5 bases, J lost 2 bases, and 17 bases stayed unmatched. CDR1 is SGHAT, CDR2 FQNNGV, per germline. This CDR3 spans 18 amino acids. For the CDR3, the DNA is TGTGCCAGCAGCCGCTTAAAAGGGGAGACGACAGGGAACTATGGCTACACCTTC. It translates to CASSRLKGETTGNYGYTF.

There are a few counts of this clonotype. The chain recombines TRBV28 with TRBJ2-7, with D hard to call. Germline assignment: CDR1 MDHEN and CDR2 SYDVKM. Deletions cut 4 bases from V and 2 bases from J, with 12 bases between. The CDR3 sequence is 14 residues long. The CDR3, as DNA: TGTGCCAGCAGTTCAATCCCCTGGACCTACGAGCAGTACTTC. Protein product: CASSSIPWTYEQYF.

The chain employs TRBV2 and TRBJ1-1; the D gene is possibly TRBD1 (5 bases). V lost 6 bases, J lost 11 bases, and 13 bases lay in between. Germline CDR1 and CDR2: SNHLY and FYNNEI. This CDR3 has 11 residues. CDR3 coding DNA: TGTGCCAGCAGGTCGGGGCCTTCGGCTTTCTTT. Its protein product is CASRSGPSAFF.

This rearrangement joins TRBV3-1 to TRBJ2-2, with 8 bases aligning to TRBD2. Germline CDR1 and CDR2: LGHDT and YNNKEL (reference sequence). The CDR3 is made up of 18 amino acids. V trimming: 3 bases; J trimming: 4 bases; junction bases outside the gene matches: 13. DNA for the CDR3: TGTGCCAGCAGCCATGACCCGACTTTAGCGGGAACCACCGGGGAGCTGTTTTTT. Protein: CASSHDPTLAGTTGELFF.

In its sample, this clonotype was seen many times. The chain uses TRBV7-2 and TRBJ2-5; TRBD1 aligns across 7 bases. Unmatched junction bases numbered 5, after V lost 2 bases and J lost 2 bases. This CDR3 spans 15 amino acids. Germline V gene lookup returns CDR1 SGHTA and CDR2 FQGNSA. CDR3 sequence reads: CASSLMRGPQETQYF. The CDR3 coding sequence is TGTGCCAGCAGCTTAATGAGGGGGCCTCAAGAGACCCAGTACTTC.

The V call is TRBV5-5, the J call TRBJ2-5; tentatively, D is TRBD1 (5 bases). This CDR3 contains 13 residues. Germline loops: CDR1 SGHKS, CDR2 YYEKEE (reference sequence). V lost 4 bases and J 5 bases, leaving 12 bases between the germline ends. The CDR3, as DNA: TGTGCCAGCAGCACAGGATCATGGGAGACCCAGTACTTC. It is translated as CASSTGSWETQYF. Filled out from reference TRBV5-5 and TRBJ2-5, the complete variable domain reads DAGVTQSPTHLIKTRGQQVTLRCSPISGHKSVSWYQQVLGQGPQFIFQYYEKEERGRGNFPDRFSARQFPNYSSELNVNALLLGDSALYLCASSTGSWETQYFGPGTRLLVL.

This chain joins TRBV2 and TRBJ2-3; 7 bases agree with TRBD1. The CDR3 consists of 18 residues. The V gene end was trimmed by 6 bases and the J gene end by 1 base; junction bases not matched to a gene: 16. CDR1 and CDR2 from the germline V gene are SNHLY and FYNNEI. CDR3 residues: CASRELSRDSDRTDTQYF. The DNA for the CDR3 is TGTGCCAGCAGAGAGTTGTCCCGGGACAGTGATCGCACAGATACGCAGTATTTT.

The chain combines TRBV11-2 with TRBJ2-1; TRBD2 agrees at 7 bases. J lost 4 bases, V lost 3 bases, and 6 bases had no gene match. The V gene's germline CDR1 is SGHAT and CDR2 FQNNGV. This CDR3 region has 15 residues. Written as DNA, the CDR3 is TGTGCCAGCAGCTTTGGCCCGGGACTATACAATGAGCAGTTCTTC. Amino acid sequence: CASSFGPGLYNEQFF.

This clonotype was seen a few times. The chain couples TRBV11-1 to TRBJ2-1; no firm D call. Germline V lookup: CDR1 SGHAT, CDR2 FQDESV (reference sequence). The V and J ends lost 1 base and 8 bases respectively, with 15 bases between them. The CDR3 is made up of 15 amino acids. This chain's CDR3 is CASSLVPLASDEQFF. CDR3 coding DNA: TGTGCCAGCAGCTTAGTGCCGCTTGCATCGGATGAGCAGTTCTTC.

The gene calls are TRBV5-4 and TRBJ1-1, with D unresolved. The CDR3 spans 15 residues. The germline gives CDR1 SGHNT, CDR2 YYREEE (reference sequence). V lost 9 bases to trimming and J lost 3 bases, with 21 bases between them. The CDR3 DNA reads TGTGCCATCACCAACGGGCAGTCCCAGCACACTGAAGCTTTCTTT. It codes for CAITNGQSQHTEAFF.